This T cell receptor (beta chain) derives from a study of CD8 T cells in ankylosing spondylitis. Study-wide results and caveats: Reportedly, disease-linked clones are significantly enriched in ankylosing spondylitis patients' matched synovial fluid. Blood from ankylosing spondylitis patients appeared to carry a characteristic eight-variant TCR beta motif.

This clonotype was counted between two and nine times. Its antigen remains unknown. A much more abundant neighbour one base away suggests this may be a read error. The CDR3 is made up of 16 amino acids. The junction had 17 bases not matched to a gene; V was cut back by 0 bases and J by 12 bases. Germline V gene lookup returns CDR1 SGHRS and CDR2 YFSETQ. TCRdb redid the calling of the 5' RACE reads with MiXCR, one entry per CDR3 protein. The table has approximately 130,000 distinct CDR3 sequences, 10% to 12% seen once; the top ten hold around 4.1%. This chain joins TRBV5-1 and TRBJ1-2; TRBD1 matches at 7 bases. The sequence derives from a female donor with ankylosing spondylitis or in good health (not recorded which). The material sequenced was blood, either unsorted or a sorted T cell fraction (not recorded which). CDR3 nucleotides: TGCGCCAGCAGCTTGGCGGAGGTGGGGACAGCAGGCGGCGACACCTTC. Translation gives CASSLAEVGTAGGDTF.